This T cell receptor beta chain was obtained from a study of blood T cell repertoires in COVID-19. TCRdb's table, derived via immunoSEQ multiplex PCR, lists solely in-frame clones and lacks some. The profile shows roughly 220,000 clones, around 81% of them singletons. The sample was PBMCs or T cells enriched from blood (not recorded which). This TCR was sampled from a man under 40 with acute COVID-19.

The CDR3: CASSTRTGRTGELFF. CDR3 nucleotides: TGTGCCAGCAGCACACGGACAGGGAGGACCGGGGAGCTGTTTTTT. The J gene is TRBJ2-2, the V gene TRBV5-4; 8 bases line up with TRBD1. This CDR3 has 15 amino acids. Germline CDR1 reads SGHNT; CDR2 reads YYREEE (reference sequence). The J segment lost 5 bases and the V segment lost 4 bases, leaving 7 bases of the junction unmatched.